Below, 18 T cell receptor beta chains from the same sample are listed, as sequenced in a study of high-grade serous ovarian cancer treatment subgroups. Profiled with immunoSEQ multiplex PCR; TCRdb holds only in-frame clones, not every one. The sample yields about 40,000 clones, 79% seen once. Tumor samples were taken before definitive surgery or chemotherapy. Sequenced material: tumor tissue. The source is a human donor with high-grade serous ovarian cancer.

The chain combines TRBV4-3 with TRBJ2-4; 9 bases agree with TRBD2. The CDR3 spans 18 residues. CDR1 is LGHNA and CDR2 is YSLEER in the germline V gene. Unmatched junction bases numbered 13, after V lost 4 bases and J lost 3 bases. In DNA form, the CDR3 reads TGCGCCAGCAGCCCGGGCGGGAGGGCCCTCACGGGCAAAAACATTCAGTACTTC. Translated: CASSPGGRALTGKNIQYF.

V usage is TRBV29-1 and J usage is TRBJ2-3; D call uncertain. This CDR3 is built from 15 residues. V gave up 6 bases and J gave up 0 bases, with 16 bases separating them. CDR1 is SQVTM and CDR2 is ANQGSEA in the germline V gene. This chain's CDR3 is CSVLAARRSTDTQYF. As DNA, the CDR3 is TGCAGCGTCTTAGCAGCCCGAAGGAGCACAGATACGCAGTATTTT.

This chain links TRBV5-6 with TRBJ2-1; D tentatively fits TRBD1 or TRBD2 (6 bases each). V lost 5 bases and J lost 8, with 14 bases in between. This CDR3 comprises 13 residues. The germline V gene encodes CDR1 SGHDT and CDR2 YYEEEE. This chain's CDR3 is CASREGGEHEQFF. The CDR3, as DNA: TGTGCCAGCAGAGAGGGGGGAGAGCATGAGCAGTTCTTC.

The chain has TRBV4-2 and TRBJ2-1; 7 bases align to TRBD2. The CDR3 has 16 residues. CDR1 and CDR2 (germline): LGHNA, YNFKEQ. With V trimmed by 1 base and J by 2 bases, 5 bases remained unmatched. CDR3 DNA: TGTGCCAGCAGCCAAGGGCTAGCGGTTCCCTACAATGAGCAGTTCTTC. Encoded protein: CASSQGLAVPYNEQFF.

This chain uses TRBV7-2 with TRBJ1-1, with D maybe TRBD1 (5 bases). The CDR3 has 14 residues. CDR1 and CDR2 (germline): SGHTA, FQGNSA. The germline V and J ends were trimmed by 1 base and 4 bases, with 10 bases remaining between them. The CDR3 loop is CASSLEGFGTEAFF. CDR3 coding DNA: TGTGCCAGCAGCTTAGAGGGGTTTGGCACTGAAGCTTTCTTT.

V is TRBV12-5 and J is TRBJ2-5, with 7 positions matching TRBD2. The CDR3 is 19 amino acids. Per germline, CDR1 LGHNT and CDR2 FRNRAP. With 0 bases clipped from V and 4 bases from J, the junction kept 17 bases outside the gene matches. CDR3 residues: CASGLVPDGTTTIGETQYF. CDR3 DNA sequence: TGTGCTAGTGGTTTGGTACCCGACGGGACTACCACTATCGGAGAGACCCAGTACTTC.

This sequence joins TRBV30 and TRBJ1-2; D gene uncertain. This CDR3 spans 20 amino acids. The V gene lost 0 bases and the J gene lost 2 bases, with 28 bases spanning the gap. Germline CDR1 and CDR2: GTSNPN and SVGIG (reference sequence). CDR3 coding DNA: TGTGCCTGGAGTGTTTCCCCTTTCTTTACCTTACGGGGATACAACTATGGCTACACCTTC. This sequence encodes CAWSVSPFFTLRGYNYGYTF.

The CDR3 region has the DNA TGTGCCTGGAGTAGACAGGGGGGTGAAGCTTTCTTT. Its translation: CAWSRQGGEAFF. The rearrangement joins TRBV30 to TRBJ1-1; TRBD1 matches 9 bases. The V and J ends lost 2 bases and 7 bases, in that order; junction bases with no gene match: 2. The CDR3 contains 12 residues. CDR1 GTSNPN and CDR2 SVGIG come from the germline V gene (reference sequence).

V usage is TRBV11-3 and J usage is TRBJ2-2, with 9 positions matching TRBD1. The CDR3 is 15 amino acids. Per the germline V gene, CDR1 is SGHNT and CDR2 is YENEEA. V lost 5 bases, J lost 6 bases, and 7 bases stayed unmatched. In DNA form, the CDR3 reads TGTGCCAGCAGCCGAGAGGACAGGGGTGCCGGGGAGCTGTTTTTT. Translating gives CASSREDRGAGELFF.

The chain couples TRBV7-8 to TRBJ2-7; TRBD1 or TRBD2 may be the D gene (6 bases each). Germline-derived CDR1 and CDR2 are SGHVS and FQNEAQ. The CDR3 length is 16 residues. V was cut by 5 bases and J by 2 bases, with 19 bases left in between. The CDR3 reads CASSRPQGSGAYEQYF. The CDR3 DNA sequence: TGTGCCAGCAGCCGCCCACAGGGTAGCGGAGCCTACGAGCAGTACTTC. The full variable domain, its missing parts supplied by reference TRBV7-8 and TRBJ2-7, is GAGVSQSPRYKVAKRGQDVALRCDPISGHVSLFWYQQALGQGPEFLTYFQNEAQLDKSGLPSDRFFAERPEGSVSTLKIQRTQQEDSAVYLCASSRPQGSGAYEQYFGPGTRLTVT.

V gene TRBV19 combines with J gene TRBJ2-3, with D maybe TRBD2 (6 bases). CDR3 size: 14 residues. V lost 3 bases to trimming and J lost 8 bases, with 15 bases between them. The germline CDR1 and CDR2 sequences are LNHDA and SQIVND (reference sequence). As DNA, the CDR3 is TGTGCCAGTAGTATCGGGCAGGGAGGTGGTACGCAGTATTTT. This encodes CASSIGQGGGTQYF.

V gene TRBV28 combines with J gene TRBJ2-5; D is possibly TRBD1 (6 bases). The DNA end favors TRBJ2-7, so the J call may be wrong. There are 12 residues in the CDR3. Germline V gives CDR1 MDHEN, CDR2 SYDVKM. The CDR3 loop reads CASTGHLYEQYF. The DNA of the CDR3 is TGTGCCAGCACGGGACACCTCTACGAGCAGTACTTC.

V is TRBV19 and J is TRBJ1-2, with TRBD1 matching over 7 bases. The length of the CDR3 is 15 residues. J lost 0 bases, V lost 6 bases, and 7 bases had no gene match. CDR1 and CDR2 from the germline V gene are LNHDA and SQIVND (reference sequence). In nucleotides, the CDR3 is TGTGCCAGTAGGGAACAGGGGAGGGCTAACTATGGCTACACCTTC. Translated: CASREQGRANYGYTF.

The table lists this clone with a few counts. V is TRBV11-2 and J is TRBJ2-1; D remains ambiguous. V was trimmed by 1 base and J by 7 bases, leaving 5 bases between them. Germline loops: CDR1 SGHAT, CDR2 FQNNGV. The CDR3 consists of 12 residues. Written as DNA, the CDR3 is TGTGCCAGCAGCTTAGGCTCAAATGAGCAGTTCTTC. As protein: CASSLGSNEQFF.

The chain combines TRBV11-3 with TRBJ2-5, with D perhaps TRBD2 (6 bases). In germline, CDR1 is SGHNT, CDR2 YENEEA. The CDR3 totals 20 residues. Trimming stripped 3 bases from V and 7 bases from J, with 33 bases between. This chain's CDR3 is CASSFGVGGERARAKATQYF. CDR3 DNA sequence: TGTGCCAGCAGCTTTGGCGTCGGGGGTGAAAGAGCTAGGGCGAAGGCGACCCAGTACTTC.

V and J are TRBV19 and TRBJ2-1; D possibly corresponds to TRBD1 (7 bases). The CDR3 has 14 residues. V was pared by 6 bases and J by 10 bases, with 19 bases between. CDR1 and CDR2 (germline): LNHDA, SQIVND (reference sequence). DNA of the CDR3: TGTGCCAGTAGCTCCTCACTAGGAGGGGGCGAGCAGTTCTTC. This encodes CASSSSLGGGEQFF.

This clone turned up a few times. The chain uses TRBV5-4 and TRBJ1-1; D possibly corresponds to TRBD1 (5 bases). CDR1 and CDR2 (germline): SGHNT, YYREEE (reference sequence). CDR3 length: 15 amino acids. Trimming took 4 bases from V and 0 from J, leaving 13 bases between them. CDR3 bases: TGTGCCAGCAGCGGGGGGGTCCACATGAACACTGAAGCTTTCTTT. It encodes CASSGGVHMNTEAFF.

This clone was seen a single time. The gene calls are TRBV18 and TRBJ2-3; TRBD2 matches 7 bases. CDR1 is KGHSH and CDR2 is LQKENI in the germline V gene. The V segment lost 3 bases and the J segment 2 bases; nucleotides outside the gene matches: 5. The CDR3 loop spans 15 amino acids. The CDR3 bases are TGTGCCAGCTCACCCCAGACTAGCTACACAGATACGCAGTATTTT. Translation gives CASSPQTSYTDTQYF.